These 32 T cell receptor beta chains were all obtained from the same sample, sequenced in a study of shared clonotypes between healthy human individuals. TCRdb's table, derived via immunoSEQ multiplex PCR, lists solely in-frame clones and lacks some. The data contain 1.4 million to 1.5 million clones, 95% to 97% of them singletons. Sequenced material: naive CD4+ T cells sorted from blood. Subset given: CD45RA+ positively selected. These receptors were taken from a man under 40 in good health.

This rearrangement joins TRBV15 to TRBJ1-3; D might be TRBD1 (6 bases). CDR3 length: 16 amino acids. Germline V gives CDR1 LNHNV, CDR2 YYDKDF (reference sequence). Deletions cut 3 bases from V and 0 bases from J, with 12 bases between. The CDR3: CATSSFAGVSGNTIYF. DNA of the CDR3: TGTGCCACCAGCAGCTTTGCAGGGGTCTCTGGAAACACCATATATTTT.

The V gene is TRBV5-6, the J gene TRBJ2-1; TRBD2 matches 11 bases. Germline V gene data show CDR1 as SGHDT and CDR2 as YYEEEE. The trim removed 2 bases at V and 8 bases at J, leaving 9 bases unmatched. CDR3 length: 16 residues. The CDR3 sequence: CASSFLAGGPTDEQFF. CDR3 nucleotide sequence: TGTGCCAGCAGCTTCTTAGCGGGAGGGCCTACCGATGAGCAGTTCTTC.

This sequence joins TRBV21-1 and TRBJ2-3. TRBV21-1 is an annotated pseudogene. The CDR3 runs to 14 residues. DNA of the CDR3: TGTGCCAGCACCCCGGGGGCCCGCACAGATACGCAGTATTTT. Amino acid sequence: CASTPGARTDTQYF.

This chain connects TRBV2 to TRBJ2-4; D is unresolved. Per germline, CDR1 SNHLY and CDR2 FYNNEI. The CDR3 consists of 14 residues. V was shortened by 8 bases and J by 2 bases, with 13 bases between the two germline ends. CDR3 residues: CASGAPLPKNIQYF. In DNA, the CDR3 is TGTGCCAGCGGAGCCCCCCTCCCCAAAAACATTCAGTACTTC.

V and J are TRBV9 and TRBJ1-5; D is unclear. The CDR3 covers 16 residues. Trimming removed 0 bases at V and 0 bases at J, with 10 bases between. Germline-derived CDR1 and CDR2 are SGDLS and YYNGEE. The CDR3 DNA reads TGTGCCAGCAGCGTAGGTAGAGATTTTAGCAATCAGCCCCAGCATTTT. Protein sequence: CASSVGRDFSNQPQHF. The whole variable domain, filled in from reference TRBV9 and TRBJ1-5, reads DSGVTQTPKHLITATGQRVTLRCSPRSGDLSVYWYQQSLDQGLQFLIQYYNGEERAKGNILERFSAQQFPDLHSELNLSSLELGDSALYFCASSVGRDFSNQPQHFGDGTRLSIL.

CDR3 sequence (DNA): TGTGCCAGCAGTGAAACCGGGACTAGCAACGACGAGCAGTACTTC. Residues: CASSETGTSNDEQYF. V gene TRBV2 combines with J gene TRBJ2-7, with 9 bases matching TRBD2. Germline assignment: CDR1 SNHLY and CDR2 FYNNEI. V dropped 2 bases and J dropped 5; count of bases not matched to a gene: 7. CDR3 length: 15 amino acids.

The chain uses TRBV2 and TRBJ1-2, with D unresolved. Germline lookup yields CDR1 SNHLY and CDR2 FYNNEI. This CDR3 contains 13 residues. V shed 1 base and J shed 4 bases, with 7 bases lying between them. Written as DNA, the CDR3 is TGTGCCAGCAGTGAAGGGGTTAGCTATGGCTACACCTTC. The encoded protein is CASSEGVSYGYTF.

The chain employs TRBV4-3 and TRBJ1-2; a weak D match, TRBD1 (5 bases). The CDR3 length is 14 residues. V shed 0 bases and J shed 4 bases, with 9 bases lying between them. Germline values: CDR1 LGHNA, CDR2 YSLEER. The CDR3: CASSQDQGSYGYTF. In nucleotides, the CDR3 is TGCGCCAGCAGCCAAGATCAGGGATCCTATGGCTACACCTTC.

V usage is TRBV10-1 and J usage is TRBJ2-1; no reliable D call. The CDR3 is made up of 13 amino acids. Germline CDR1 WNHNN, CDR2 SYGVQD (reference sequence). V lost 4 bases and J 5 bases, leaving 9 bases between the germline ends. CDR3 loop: CASSVKPDNEQFF. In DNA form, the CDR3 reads TGCGCCAGCAGTGTAAAGCCAGACAATGAGCAGTTCTTC.

This CDR3 is CASRRGTGLTEAFF. The CDR3 region has the DNA TGTGCCAGCAGGCGAGGGACAGGCTTGACTGAAGCTTTCTTT. The rearrangement uses TRBV6-5 and TRBJ1-1; TRBD1 agrees at 8 bases. The CDR3 consists of 14 residues. After removal of 6 bases from V and 5 bases from J, the junction contained 8 bases not matched to a gene. CDR1 is MNHEY and CDR2 is SVGAGI in the germline V gene.

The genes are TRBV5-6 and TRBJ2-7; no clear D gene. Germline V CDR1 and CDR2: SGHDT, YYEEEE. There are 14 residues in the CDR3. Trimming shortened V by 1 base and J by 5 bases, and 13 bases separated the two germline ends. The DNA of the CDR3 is TGTGCCAGCAGCTTGTCGTTCCGCCTCGACGAGCAGTACTTC. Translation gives CASSLSFRLDEQYF.

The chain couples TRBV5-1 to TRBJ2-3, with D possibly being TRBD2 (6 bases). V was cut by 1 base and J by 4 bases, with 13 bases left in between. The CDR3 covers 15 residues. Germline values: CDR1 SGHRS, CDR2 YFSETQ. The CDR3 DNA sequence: TGCGCCAGCAGCTTGCGGGACGGGGGTGCAGATACGCAGTATTTT. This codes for CASSLRDGGADTQYF.

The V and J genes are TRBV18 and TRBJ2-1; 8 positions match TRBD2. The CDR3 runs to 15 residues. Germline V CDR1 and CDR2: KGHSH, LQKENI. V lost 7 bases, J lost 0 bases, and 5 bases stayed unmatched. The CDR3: CASFTGTSSYNEQFF. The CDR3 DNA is TGTGCCAGCTTTACCGGGACTAGCTCCTACAATGAGCAGTTCTTC.

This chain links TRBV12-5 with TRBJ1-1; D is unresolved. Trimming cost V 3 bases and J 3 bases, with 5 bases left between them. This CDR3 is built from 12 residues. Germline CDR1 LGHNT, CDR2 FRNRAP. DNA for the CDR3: TGTGCTAGTGGTTTTCAGGACACTGAAGCTTTCTTT. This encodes CASGFQDTEAFF.

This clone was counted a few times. The CDR3 nucleotides read TGTGCCAGTTTGCGATCTCAGGGGAACACTGAAGCTTTCTTT. Amino acids: CASLRSQGNTEAFF. The rearrangement uses TRBV19 and TRBJ1-1; D may be TRBD1 (5 bases). The CDR3 consists of 14 residues. From germline, CDR1 is LNHDA and CDR2 SQIVND (reference sequence). V gave up 8 bases and J gave up 1 base, with 14 bases separating them.

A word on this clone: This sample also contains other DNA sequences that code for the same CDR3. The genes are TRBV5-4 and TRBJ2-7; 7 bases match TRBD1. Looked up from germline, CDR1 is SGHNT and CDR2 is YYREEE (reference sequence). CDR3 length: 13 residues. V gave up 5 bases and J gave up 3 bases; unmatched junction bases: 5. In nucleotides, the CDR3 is TGTGCCAGCAGTTTAGACAGGGTCTACGAGCAGTACTTC. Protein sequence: CASSLDRVYEQYF.

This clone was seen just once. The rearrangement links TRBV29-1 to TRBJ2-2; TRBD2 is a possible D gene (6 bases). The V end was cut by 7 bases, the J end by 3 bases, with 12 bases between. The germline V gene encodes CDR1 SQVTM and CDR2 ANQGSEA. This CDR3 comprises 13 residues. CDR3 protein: CSAAGTHTGELFF. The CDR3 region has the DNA TGCAGCGCTGCCGGGACTCACACCGGGGAGCTGTTTTTT.

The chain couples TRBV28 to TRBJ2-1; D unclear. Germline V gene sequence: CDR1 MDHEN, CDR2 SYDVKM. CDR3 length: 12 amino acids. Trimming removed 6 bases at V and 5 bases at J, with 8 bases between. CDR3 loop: CASRPLDNEQFF. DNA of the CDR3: TGTGCCAGCAGACCCCTAGACAATGAGCAGTTCTTC.

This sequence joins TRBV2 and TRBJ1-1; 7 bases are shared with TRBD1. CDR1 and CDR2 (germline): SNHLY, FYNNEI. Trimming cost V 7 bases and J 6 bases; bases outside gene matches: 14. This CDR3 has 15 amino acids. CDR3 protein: CASIKSTGDEPEAFF. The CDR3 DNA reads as TGTGCCAGCATAAAAAGTACAGGGGATGAACCTGAAGCTTTCTTT. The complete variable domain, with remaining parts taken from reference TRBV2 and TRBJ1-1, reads EPEVTQTPSHQVTQMGQEVILRCVPISNHLYFYWYRQILGQKVEFLVSFYNNEISEKSEIFDDQFSVERPDGSNFTLKIRSTKLEDSAMYFCASIKSTGDEPEAFFGQGTRLTVV.

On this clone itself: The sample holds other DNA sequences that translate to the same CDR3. The CDR3 DNA reads as TGTGCCTGGAGTAGAGGCAATCAGCCCCAGCATTTT. It is translated as CAWSRGNQPQHF. This chain connects TRBV30 to TRBJ1-5; D unclear. Trimming left V 2 bases short and J 2 bases short, with 4 bases between. Germline CDR1 reads GTSNPN; CDR2 reads SVGIG (reference sequence). CDR3 length equals 12 residues.

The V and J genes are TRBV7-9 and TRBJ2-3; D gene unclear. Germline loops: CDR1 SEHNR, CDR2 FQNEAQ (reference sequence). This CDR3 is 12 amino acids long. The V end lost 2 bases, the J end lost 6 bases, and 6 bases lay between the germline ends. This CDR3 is CASSLLLDTQYF. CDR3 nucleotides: TGTGCCAGCAGCTTACTCCTCGATACGCAGTATTTT.

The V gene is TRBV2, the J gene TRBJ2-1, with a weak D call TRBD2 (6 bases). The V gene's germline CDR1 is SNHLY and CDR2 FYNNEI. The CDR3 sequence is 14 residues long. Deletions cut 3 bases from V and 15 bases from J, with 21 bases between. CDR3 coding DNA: TGTGCCAGCAGTGACCAGGTTAGCGGACAATTTGGGTTCTTC. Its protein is CASSDQVSGQFGFF.

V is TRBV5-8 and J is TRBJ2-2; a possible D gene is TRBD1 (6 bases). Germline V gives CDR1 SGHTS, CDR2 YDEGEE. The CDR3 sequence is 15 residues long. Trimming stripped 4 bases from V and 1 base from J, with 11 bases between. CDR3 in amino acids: CASSRPGQNTGELFF. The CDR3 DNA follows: TGTGCCAGCAGCCGGCCGGGACAGAACACCGGGGAGCTGTTTTTT.

CDR3 nucleotides: TGTGCCAGCAGCTACAGTAGGACCCGCGGGTCCTACGAGCAGTACTTC. It translates to CASSYSRTRGSYEQYF. The genes are TRBV7-9 and TRBJ2-7; tentatively, D is TRBD2 (5 bases). The CDR3 loop spans 16 amino acids. Germline V gene sequence: CDR1 SEHNR, CDR2 FQNEAQ (reference sequence). V lost 4 bases and J 1 base, leaving 17 bases between the germline ends.

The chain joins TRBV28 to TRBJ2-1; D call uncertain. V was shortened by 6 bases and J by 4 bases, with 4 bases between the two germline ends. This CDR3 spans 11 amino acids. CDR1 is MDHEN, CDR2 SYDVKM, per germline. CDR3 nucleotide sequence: TGTGCCAGCAGACATTACAATGAGCAGTTCTTC. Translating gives CASRHYNEQFF.

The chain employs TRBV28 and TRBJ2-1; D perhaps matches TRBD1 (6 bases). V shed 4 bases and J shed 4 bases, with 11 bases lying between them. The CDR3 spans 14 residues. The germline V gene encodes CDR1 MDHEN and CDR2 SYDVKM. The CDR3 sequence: CASSSGGQYNEQFF. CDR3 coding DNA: TGTGCCAGCAGTTCTGGAGGACAGTACAATGAGCAGTTCTTC.

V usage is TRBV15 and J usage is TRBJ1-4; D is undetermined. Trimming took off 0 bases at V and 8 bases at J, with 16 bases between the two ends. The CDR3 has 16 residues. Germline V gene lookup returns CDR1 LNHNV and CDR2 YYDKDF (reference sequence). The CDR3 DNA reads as TGTGCCACCAGCAGAGATCGAGATCGGGGAGGGGAAAAACTGTTTTTT. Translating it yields CATSRDRDRGGEKLFF.

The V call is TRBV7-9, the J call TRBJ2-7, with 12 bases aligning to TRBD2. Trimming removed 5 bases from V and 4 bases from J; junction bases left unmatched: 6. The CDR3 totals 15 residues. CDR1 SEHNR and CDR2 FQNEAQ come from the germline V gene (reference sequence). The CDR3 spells CASSQSGTSGYEQYF. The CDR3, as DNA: TGTGCCAGCAGCCAGTCCGGGACTAGCGGGTACGAGCAGTACTTC. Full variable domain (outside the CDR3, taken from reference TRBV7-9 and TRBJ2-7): DTGVSQNPRHKITKRGQNVTFRCDPISEHNRLYWYRQTLGQGPEFLTYFQNEAQLEKSRLLSDRFSAERPKGSFSTLEIQRTEQGDSAMYLCASSQSGTSGYEQYFGPGTRLTVT.

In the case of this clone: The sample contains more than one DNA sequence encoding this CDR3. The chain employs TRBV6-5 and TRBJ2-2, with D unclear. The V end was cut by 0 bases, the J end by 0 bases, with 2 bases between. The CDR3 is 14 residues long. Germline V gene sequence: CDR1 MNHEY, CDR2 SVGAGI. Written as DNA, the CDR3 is TGTGCCAGCAGTTACTCGACGAACACCGGGGAGCTGTTTTTT. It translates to CASSYSTNTGELFF.

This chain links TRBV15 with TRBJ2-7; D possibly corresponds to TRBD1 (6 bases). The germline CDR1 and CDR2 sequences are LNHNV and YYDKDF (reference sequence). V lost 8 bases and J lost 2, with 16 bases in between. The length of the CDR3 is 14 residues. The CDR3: CATADSAPAYEQYF. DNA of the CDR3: TGTGCCACCGCGGACAGCGCCCCAGCCTACGAGCAGTACTTC.

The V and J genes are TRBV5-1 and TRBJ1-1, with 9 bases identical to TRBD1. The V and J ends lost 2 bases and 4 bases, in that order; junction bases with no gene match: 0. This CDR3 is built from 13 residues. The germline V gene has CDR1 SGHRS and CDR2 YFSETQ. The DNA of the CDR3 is TGCGCCAGCAGCTTACAGGGGGCCACTGAAGCTTTCTTT. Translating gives CASSLQGATEAFF. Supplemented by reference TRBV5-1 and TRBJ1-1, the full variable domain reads KAGVTQTPRYLIKTRGQQVTLSCSPISGHRSVSWYQQTPGQGLQFLFEYFSETQRNKGNFPGRFSGRQFSNSRSEMNVSTLELGDSALYLCASSLQGATEAFFGQGTRLTVV.

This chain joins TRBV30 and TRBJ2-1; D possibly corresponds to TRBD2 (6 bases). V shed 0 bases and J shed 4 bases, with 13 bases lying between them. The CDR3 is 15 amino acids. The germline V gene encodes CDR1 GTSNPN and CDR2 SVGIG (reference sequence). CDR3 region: CAWSVHELAYNEQFF. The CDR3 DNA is TGTGCCTGGAGTGTCCACGAACTAGCTTACAATGAGCAGTTCTTC. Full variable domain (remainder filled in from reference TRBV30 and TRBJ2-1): SQTIHQWPATLVQPVGSPLSLECTVEGTSNPNLYWYRQAAGRGLQLLFYSVGIGQISSEVPQNLSASRPQDRQFILSSKKLLLSDSGFYLCAWSVHELAYNEQFFGPGTRLTVL.